What follows is one T cell receptor beta chain and its context. Its cognate antigen is unknown. This sample stems from a study of radiotherapy plus CTLA-4 blockade in lung cancer. Study summary: Across the patients, objective responses occurred in approximately 19%, and disease control in 30% to 35%.

Findings and caveats of the study: Tumor-origin TCR clones grew in blood after radiotherapy plus ipilimumab. Dynamics of early blood T cell clones, together with interferon-beta, were reportedly the best predictors of response.

The germline V gene encodes CDR1 SGHDN and CDR2 FVKESK. V was cut by 3 bases and J by 1 base, with 14 bases left in between. This CDR3 spans 16 amino acids. The table came from immunoSEQ multiplex PCR; TCRdb's copy has only in-frame clones and leaves some out. The sample carries 20,000 to 25,000 clones, approximately 73% recorded once. Ipilimumab CTLA-4 blockade and focal radiation were given to patients with chemo-refractory metastatic non-small-cell lung cancer. The chain couples TRBV14 to TRBJ2-3; D remains ambiguous. The sequenced sample was peripheral blood, obtained from a patient treated with radiotherapy plus ipilimumab. The origin of this receptor is a human donor with non-small cell lung cancer who had stable disease on radiotherapy plus ipilimumab. The CDR3, as DNA: TGTGCCAGCAGCCATGCCGGCACCCAACGCACAGATACGCAGTATTTT. Its translation is CASSHAGTQRTDTQYF.